Listed below are T cell receptor beta chains from one sample, sequenced in a study of tumor-infiltrating lymphocytes in primary liver carcinoma. In TCRdb, the multiplex PCR reads were re-called with MiXCR into one record per CDR3 protein. The data show more than 70,000 distinct CDR3 sequences, with 72% seen just once and 15% to 20% held by the top ten. The source material was liver tumor tissue from sampling region 1. These receptors all stem from a man aged 40-49 years with primary liver carcinoma and hepatitis B virus infection. Each CDR3 is given with its conserved first and last residue. D genes are given only for firm matches. Only some rows state a clone size, as once, few, many or a class for expanded clones.

clone size	D gene	V gene	J gene	CDR3 protein	CDR3 DNA
NA	TRBD1	TRBV12-3/TRBV12-4	TRBJ2-2	CASSPGTGTTGELFF	TGTGCCAGCAGTCCCGGGACAGGGACGACCGGGGAGCTATTTTTT
NA	NA	TRBV11-2	TRBJ1-1	CASSLDQGRTEAFF	TGCGCCAGCAGTTTAGATCAGGGTCGGACTGAAGCCTTCTTT
many	NA	TRBV29-1	TRBJ1-1	CSVLGAASTEALF	TGCAGCGTCCTAGGCGCGGCCTCCACTGAAGCTCTCTTT
NA	NA	TRBV4-1	TRBJ2-7	CTSSQNFSGSSYEQYF	TGCACCAGTAGCCAAAATTTTAGCGGAAGCTCCTACGAGCAGTACTTC
NA	NA	TRBV29-1	TRBJ2-7	CIVDGGGDRDEQYF	TGCATCGTTGATGGGGGTGGAGATCGAGACGAGCAGTACTTC
NA	NA	TRBV29-1	TRBJ1-1	CSVRKLTREGEAFF	TGCAGCGTCCGGAAGCTGACCCGGGAGGGTGAAGCTTTCTTT
NA	NA	TRBV6-1	TRBJ1-3	CANSGCRNTTYF	TGTGCCAACAGTGGATGTAGAAACACCACATATTTT
NA	NA	TRBV7-2	TRBJ2-7	CASSFSQALNEQYF	TGTGCCAGCAGCTTTTCCCAGGCCCTGAACGAGCAGTACTTC
many	TRBD2	TRBV6-2/TRBV6-3	TRBJ2-3	CASSRITGTSGGYDTQYF	TGTGCCAGCAGCCGTATTACCGGGACTAGCGGGGGTTATGATACGCAGTATTTT
NA	TRBD2	TRBV6-5	TRBJ2-7	CVSRPEGLAYELYF	TGTGTCTCCAGGCCTGAGGGACTAGCCTACGAGCTGTACTTC
NA	TRBD1	TRBV29-1	TRBJ1-5	CCVDTGVGNQPHHF	TGCTGCGTCGACACAGGGGTGGGCAATCAGCCCCATCATTTT
NA	NA	TRBV4-1	TRBJ1-3	CASSSFRGLTNTIYF	TGCGCCAGCAGCTCGTTTCGGGGACTTACAAACACCATATATTTT
once	TRBD1	TRBV6-5	TRBJ2-3	CVSRPWTGNYDTQYF	TGTGTCAGCAGACCCTGGACAGGCAATTACGATACACAGTATTTT
NA	NA	TRBV24-1	TRBJ1-4	CATCHSDDEKLFF	TGTGCCACCTGTCATTCGGACGATGAAAAACTGTTTTTT
NA	TRBD1	TRBV20-1	TRBJ1-6	CSARDLRQGLNSPLHF	TGCAGTGCTAGAGATCTAAGACAGGGCCTTAATTCACCCCTCCACTTT
few	TRBD1	TRBV13	TRBJ2-7	CAGSRDRSYEQYF	TGTGCCGGCAGCCGGGACAGATCTTACGAGCAGTACTTC
NA	NA	TRBV29-1	TRBJ2-7	CSVYGQTSFYEQHF	TGCAGCGTTTACGGACAGACCAGCTTCTACGAGCAGCACTTC
once	NA	TRBV12-3/TRBV12-4	TRBJ1-6	CASSLRAYNSPPHF	TGTGCCAGCAGTTTGCGGGCCTATAATTCACCCCCCCACTTT
NA	TRBD1	TRBV11-2	TRBJ1-2	CASNCRDRGTYYGYTF	TGTGCCAGCAACTGCCGGGACAGGGGGACATACTATGGTTACACCTTC
NA	NA	TRBV11-2	TRBJ2-5	CASGTPRQGRETQYF	TGTGCCAGTGGAACTCCGCGACAGGGACGGGAGACCCAGTATTTC
NA	NA	TRBV20-1	TRBJ2-7	CSATERSGTGSYEQYF	TGCAGTGCTACCGAGAGAAGCGGGACAGGAAGCTACGAGCAGTACTTC
NA	NA	TRBV7-8	TRBJ2-7	CASSLGMSSYEQYF	TGTGCCAGCAGCTTAGGGATGAGCTCCTACGAGCAGTACTTC
many	NA	TRBV5-6	TRBJ1-6	CASSLYHNSPLHF	TGTGCCAGCAGCTTGTACCATAATTCACCCCTCCACTTT
NA	NA	TRBV6-5	TRBJ1-2	CSSSQITNYGYTF	TGTTCCAGCAGCCAGATAACTAACTATGGCTACACCTTC
NA	NA	TRBV11-3	TRBJ1-5	CASSIQTASNQPQHF	TGTGCCAGCAGCATCCAGACCGCTAGCAATCAGCCCCAACATTTT
NA	TRBD1	TRBV6-5	TRBJ2-7	CVSSHGQGAAYEQYF	TGTGTCAGCAGTCATGGACAGGGGGCTGCCTACGAGCAGTACTTC
NA	TRBD2	TRBV12-3/TRBV12-4	TRBJ2-1	CVSNLAGGQFF	TGTGTCAGCAACCTAGCGGGAGGACAGTTCTTC
many	TRBD1	TRBV29-1	TRBJ2-5	CSGGGQGQETQYF	TGCAGCGGGGGAGGACAGGGACAAGAGACCCAGTACTTC
NA	TRBD1	TRBV28	TRBJ1-2	CACSQGANGYTF	TGTGCCTGCAGTCAGGGGGCGAATGGCTACACCTTC
NA	TRBD1	TRBV29-1	TRBJ2-7	CSDITGGSPYEHYF	TGCAGCGATATAACAGGGGGCAGCCCCTACGAGCACTACTTC
NA	NA	TRBV6-5	TRBJ2-1	CASKTVGHNEQFF	TGTGCCAGCAAAACAGTGGGGCACAATGAACAGTTCTTC
NA	NA	TRBV28	TRBJ2-6	CVSSSPSAGANVLTF	TGTGTCAGCAGTTCGCCCTCCGCTGGGGCCAACGTCCTGACTTTC
few	TRBD2	TRBV24-1	TRBJ2-3	CATSDPPVAGVEDTQYF	TGTGCCACCAGTGATCCGCCAGTAGCGGGAGTGGAAGATACGCAGTATTTT
NA	NA	TRBV6-1	TRBJ2-1	CASEYQGTSYNEQFF	TGTGCCAGCGAGTATCAGGGGACCTCCTACAATGAGCAGTTCTTT
many	NA	TRBV2	TRBJ1-1	CASSPGEGLAFF	TGTGCCAGCAGTCCGGGCGAAGGCCTAGCTTTCTTT
many	TRBD1	TRBV28	TRBJ2-1	CASRRQGVYDEQFF	TGTGCCAGCAGGAGACAGGGGGTTTATGATGAGCAGTTCTTC
NA	TRBD1	TRBV6-1	TRBJ1-5	CVSSEEQGAQPQHF	TGTGTCAGCAGTGAAGAGCAGGGGGCCCAGCCCCAGCATTTT
NA	NA	TRBV11-2	TRBJ2-5	CASSLRPGNGETQYF	TGCGCCAGTAGCTTAAGGCCCGGGAACGGGGAGACCCAGTACTTC
NA	NA	TRBV7-3	TRBJ2-5	CASSRGFQETQYF	TGTGCCAGCAGCCGGGGGTTCCAAGAGACCCAGTACTTC
NA	TRBD1	TRBV28	TRBJ2-5	CASSLLGQGETQYF	TGTGCCAGCAGTTTATTAGGACAGGGTGAGACCCAGTACTTC
NA	NA	TRBV12-3/TRBV12-4	TRBJ2-2	CVSSPGIGATGELFF	TGTGTCAGCAGTCCCGGGATAGGGGCGACCGGGGAGCTGTTTTTT